A selection of T cell receptor beta chains follows, all from one sample in a study of tumor-infiltrating lymphocytes in primary liver carcinoma. MiXCR was run by TCRdb on the multiplex PCR reads, yielding one entry per CDR3 protein. The sample yields tens of thousands of distinct CDR3 sequences, 72% seen once. Sequenced material: liver tumor tissue from sampling region 1. The source is a man in his forties with primary liver carcinoma and hepatitis B virus infection. The CDR3 runs from the conserved cysteine through the conserved F or W. The D gene is left open where the match is weak. Clone sizes are given selectively: once, few, many, or a class where the clone is expanded.

j_call v_call cdr3_length d_call clone_size cdr3_aa cdr3_nt
TRBJ2-3 TRBV7-8 14 - many CASSLGRVADTQYF TGTGCCAGCAGCTTAGGCAGGGTCGCAGATACGCAGTATTTT
TRBJ2-1 TRBV11-1 16 TRBD2 - CASGPRLAGGHNERFF TGTGCCAGCGGCCCACGACTAGCGGGAGGGCACAATGAGCGGTTCTTC
TRBJ2-3 TRBV4-1 15 TRBD2 - CASSQESSGTDAQYF TGCGCCAGCAGCCAAGAGTCTAGCGGCACAGATGCGCAATATTTT
TRBJ2-1 TRBV11-2 16 TRBD2 - CANSLRLAGDLNEQFF TGTGCCAACAGCCTTCGACTAGCGGGAGATCTCAATGAGCAGTTCTTC
TRBJ2-1 TRBV7-9 14 TRBD1 many CASRSGTGGGEQFF TGTGCCAGCAGATCCGGGACAGGCGGCGGAGAGCAGTTCTTC
TRBJ2-2 TRBV12-3/TRBV12-4 18 - once CASSLDRPLGIATGELFF TGTGCCAGCAGTTTAGATCGTCCTCTGGGAATAGCCACCGGGGAGCTGTTTTTT
TRBJ2-2 TRBV10-2 16 - - CASSYQRGGYDGELFF TGCGCCAGCAGTTATCAGAGAGGGGGGTACGACGGGGAGCTGTTTTTT
TRBJ1-2 TRBV11-2 13 - once CASNLDTNYGYNF TGTGCCAGTAACTTAGACACTAACTATGGCTACAACTTC
TRBJ2-6 TRBV6-2/TRBV6-3 21 TRBD2 - CASTPRRRGPSGAYGANVLTF TGTGCCAGCACCCCCAGGAGACGTGGGCCTAGCGGCGCCTATGGGGCCAACGTCCTGACTTTC
TRBJ2-1 TRBV11-2 19 TRBD2 few CASSLSVGLAGEVDNEQFF TGTGCCAGCAGCTTATCCGTTGGACTAGCGGGAGAAGTTGACAATGAGCAGTTCTTC
TRBJ1-1 TRBV12-3/TRBV12-4 15 - - CARSFSGLSGTEAFF TGTGCCAGGAGTTTTTCCGGACTCTCGGGAACTGAAGCTTTCTTT
TRBJ2-3 TRBV29-1 13 - once CSVEDNSADTQYF TGTAGCGTTGAAGATAATAGCGCAGATACGCAGTATTTT
TRBJ1-5 TRBV30 14 TRBD1 - CAWSEVQGNQPQHF TGTGCCTGGAGTGAAGTACAGGGGAATCAGCCCCAGCATTTT
TRBJ2-2 TRBV7-9 15 - many CASSLQGSHTGELFF TGTGCCAGCAGCCTCCAGGGAAGCCACACCGGGGAGCTGTTTTTT
TRBJ2-5 TRBV28 17 TRBD2 many CASSPPRTSGREETQYF TGTGCCAGCAGTCCCCCCCGGACTAGCGGGAGGGAAGAGACCCAGTACTTC
TRBJ2-7 TRBV11-2 13 TRBD2 - CTSSREGLYDQYF TGTACCAGCAGCAGGGAGGGCCTTTACGACCAGTACTTC
TRBJ2-1 TRBV12-3/TRBV12-4 18 - - CASSFLATPGSSYNEHFF TGTGCCAGCAGTTTTCTTGCTACCCCCGGGAGTTCCTACAATGAGCATTTCTTC
TRBJ2-3 TRBV11-1 15 - - CVSSSTQGTLDTQYF TGTGTCAGCAGCTCAACCCAAGGTACCTTAGATACGCAGTATTTT
TRBJ2-3 TRBV10-3 16 TRBD1 - CTNSESTGVPTDTQYF TGTACCAACAGTGAGTCTACAGGGGTTCCCACAGATACGCAGTATTTT
TRBJ1-1 TRBV7-9 13 - - CASSFTVSTEAFF TGTGCCAGCAGCTTCACAGTGAGCACTGAAGCTTTCTTT
TRBJ1-2 TRBV7-9 15 TRBD1 many CASSHGTGIGYGYTF TGTGCCAGCAGCCACGGGACAGGGATTGGGTATGGCTACACCTTC
TRBJ2-3 TRBV10-3 14 - - CVISEREGADTQYF TGTGTCATCAGTGAACGGGAAGGGGCAGATACACAGTATTTT
TRBJ2-3 TRBV6-1 15 TRBD2 - CTSSDQIAGQDTQYF TGTACCAGCAGTGACCAGATAGCGGGGCAAGATACGCAGTATTTT
TRBJ2-3 TRBV6-6 14 - - CASSYAGIGDTLHF TGTGCCAGCAGTTACGCCGGGATAGGAGATACGCTGCATTTT
TRBJ1-1 TRBV14 15 - - CASSLQGVPSIEAFF TGTGCTAGCAGCCTACAGGGTGTTCCGAGTATTGAAGCTTTCTTT
TRBJ2-7 TRBV29-1 13 - - CSLGSSASHEQYF TGCAGCCTTGGAAGCAGTGCATCCCACGAGCAGTACTTC
TRBJ2-7 TRBV13 18 TRBD2 - CASSALVLAGLSSYEQYF TGTGCCAGCAGCGCCCTGGTATTAGCGGGCCTTAGCTCCTACGAGCAGTACTTC
TRBJ2-1 TRBV29-1 13 - - CCVDGQRGNEQFF TGCTGCGTTGATGGACAGCGTGGAAATGAGCAGTTCTTC
TRBJ1-1 TRBV10-3 13 - - CAISVVWRVGAFF TGTGCCATCAGTGTTGTGTGGAGGGTGGGAGCTTTCTTT
TRBJ2-5 TRBV12-3/TRBV12-4 16 TRBD1 - CASGPDLGTGQETQYF TGTGCCAGTGGCCCCGATCTGGGGACAGGGCAAGAGACCCAGTACTTC
TRBJ1-5 TRBV6-1 13 - - CASRGWLGQPQRF TGTGCTAGCAGAGGTTGGCTAGGTCAGCCCCAGCGTTTT
TRBJ2-3 TRBV4-2 18 - - CANGQEPRPGVGLDTHYF TGTGCCAACGGCCAAGAACCCCGCCCGGGAGTCGGTTTAGATACGCATTATTTT
TRBJ2-1 TRBV11-1 17 TRBD2 - CASSLELAEEDDNEQFF TGTGCCAGCAGCCTGGAACTAGCGGAAGAAGATGACAATGAGCAGTTCTTC
TRBJ2-3 TRBV29-1 15 TRBD2 once CSVKGSGESTGTQYF TGCAGCGTTAAAGGTAGCGGGGAGAGCACAGGTACGCAGTATTTT
TRBJ1-3 TRBV6-5 14 - many CASSYGRSGNTIYF TGTGCCAGCAGTTACGGCAGGTCCGGAAACACCATATATTTT
TRBJ2-7 TRBV4-2 18 TRBD2 - CVSSREVASGRVPYEQYF TGTGTCAGCAGCCGAGAGGTCGCAAGCGGGAGGGTACCCTACGAGCAGTACTTC
TRBJ2-7 TRBV7-2 16 - - CASSLGRDRDSYDQYF TGTGCCAGCAGCTTAGGGCGGGACCGAGACTCCTACGATCAGTACTTC
TRBJ2-3 TRBV6-5 11 - - CACIYTDTQYF TGTGCCTGCATCTACACAGATACGCAGTATTTT
TRBJ2-2 TRBV6-1 15 TRBD1 - CASSEVDRITGELFF TGTGCCAGCAGTGAAGTGGACAGGATCACCGGGGAGCTGTTTTTT
TRBJ2-7 TRBV6-1 13 - - CASSERVFCEKYF TGTGCCAGCAGTGAAAGGGTTTTCTGCGAGAAGTACTTC
TRBJ1-4 TRBV5-6 14 - - CANSLRGTAEKLFF TGTGCCAACAGCTTGAGGGGCACGGCTGAGAAACTGTTTTTT
TRBJ2-7 TRBV2 15 - few CASSDSRALSYEQYF TGTGCCAGCAGTGATTCCAGGGCCCTCTCCTACGAGCAGTACTTC
TRBJ2-7 TRBV29-1 12 TRBD2 - CSVYGRADERYF TGCAGTGTTTACGGGAGGGCGGACGAGCGGTACTTC
TRBJ2-2 TRBV10-3 16 - - CAISDGGTANIGELFF TGTGCCATCAGTGACGGCGGGACAGCTAACATCGGGGAGCTGTTTTTT
TRBJ2-5 TRBV11-2 16 - - CARRFRDSAHQETQYF TGTGCCAGAAGGTTCCGGGACTCGGCCCACCAAGAGACCCAGTACTTC
TRBJ2-3 TRBV6-2/TRBV6-3 16 - - CASSWRGTTSTDTQYF TGTGCCAGCAGTTGGAGGGGGACTACGAGCACAGATACGCAGTATTTT
TRBJ2-5 TRBV10-2 14 TRBD2 - CISRETSGAGTQYF TGCATCAGCAGAGAGACTAGCGGGGCGGGGACCCAGTACTTC
TRBJ1-2 TRBV6-1 13 - - CVTSRGGYYGYTF TGTGTCACCTCCCGGGGCGGTTACTATGGCTACACCTTC
TRBJ1-6 TRBV4-1 15 - - CVSSQVSLGNSPLHF TGCGTCAGCAGTCAAGTCAGCCTTGGAAATTCACCCCTCCACTTT
TRBJ2-7 TRBV12-3/TRBV12-4 12 - once CVSSLAAGEQYF TGTGTCAGCAGTTTAGCCGCGGGCGAGCAATACTTC
TRBJ1-1 TRBV4-1 14 TRBD1 few CASSPRGTGTEAFF TGCGCTAGCAGCCCTCGAGGGACAGGCACTGAAGCTTTCTTT
TRBJ2-5 TRBV6-1 15 - - CASSVGRHGKETQYF TGTGCTAGCAGTGTTGGGCGACATGGGAAAGAGACCCAGTACTTC
TRBJ2-3 TRBV4-1 16 - many CASSQSSSDSTDTQYF TGCGCCAGCAGCCAATCCTCCTCCGATAGCACAGATACGCAGTATTTT
TRBJ2-7 TRBV25-1 13 - few CASRDRTTVKQYF TGTGCCAGCAGAGACAGGACTACGGTTAAGCAGTACTTC
TRBJ1-1 TRBV11-2 14 - - CTSSTARSVTKAFF TGTACCAGCAGCACAGCCCGTTCCGTAACTAAAGCTTTCTTT
TRBJ2-2 TRBV14 18 - few CAGSLLIGGPRDTGELFF TGTGCCGGCAGCCTCCTGATAGGTGGGCCACGGGACACCGGGGAGCTGTTTTTT
TRBJ2-3 TRBV21-1 14 - many CASSPGLLTDTQYF TGTGCCAGCAGCCCAGGACTGCTCACAGATACGCAGTATTTT
TRBJ1-5 TRBV28 22 - - CASSLSPPPGHPRVYSNQPQHF TGTGCCAGCAGCCTATCCCCCCCCCCGGGACACCCTAGGGTGTATAGCAATCAGCCCCAGCATTTT
TRBJ2-1 TRBV11-2 14 - - CTSSLTDTAYEQLF TGTACCAGCAGTTTAACTGACACTGCCTACGAGCAGCTCTTC
TRBJ2-3 TRBV20-1 15 - - CSAADGLTSTDTQYF TGCAGTGCCGCGGACGGCCTTACCAGCACAGATACGCAGTATTTT